This TCR beta chain was sequenced for a study of shared clonotypes between healthy human individuals (dated by TCRdb to 2020 to 2021). For context, the study as a whole: A few men and a couple of women, aged 18 to 49 years, made up the cohort. For each donor, CD4 naive and CD4 memory were each given three plates, CD8 naive was given two plates, and CD8 memory was given one plate. To estimate repertoire size and how much clonotypes are shared between individuals, the study performed deep sequencing of blood TCR repertoires from about five healthy adults. Libraries were prepared and TCR repertoires were sequenced by different laboratories using diverse techniques, in order to increase sequencing depth and limit assay-specific biases. Per donor, leukapheresis produced somewhere between about 0.9 and 9.5 billion PBMCs. Overall study outcomes, separate from this receptor: Pairwise subsampling led to the expectation that sequencing depth would affect the degree of clonotype sharing among donors. Sampling was restricted to blood, and TCR repertoires in tissue are likely to differ from TCR repertoires in blood. The genetic and exposure-history diversity represented was limited by the small number of donors. Incomplete sequencing was indicated by rarefaction of sorted-subset datasets, despite the large sequencing depth. Compared with non-shared clonotypes, clonotypes shared by all four sorted-subset donors had higher generation probabilities. Naive subsets generally had larger estimated clonotype richness than memory subsets. Roughly 5% of naive CD4, 3.5% of naive CD8, roughly 2.5% of memory CD4, and 0.4% of memory CD8 clonotypes were shared across four donors.

Using the deep immunoSEQ assay, multiplex PCR amplified TCR CDR3 regions from genomic DNA. Extracted genomic DNA from each cell subset was spread evenly across all wells of several immunoSEQ 96-well plates, with each plate serving as a replicate. For sorted subsets, about 0.2 ug genomic DNA, equal to about 30,000 T cell genomes, was loaded into each replicate PCR. Purified libraries were quantified with a Qubit 3.0 fluorometer, sized on a Bioanalyzer 2100, and re-quantified with the KAPA Library Quantification kit. Each immunoSEQ 96-well plate was sequenced on its own single-read 150-cycle Illumina NextSeq 550 flow cell. On the study's bioinformatics: Because the immunoSEQ output held only junctional sequences and lacked quality scores, the filtering could not match the filtering applied to full-length reads. To assign V/J genes and CDR3, sequences were annotated using PyIR, a Python wrapper for IgBLAST v1.9, with IMGT germline references. Reads were filtered out if the reads had weak V/J assignments (E-value above 1e-6), no CDR3, stop codons, out-of-frame junctions, or ambiguous translated residues. A V3J clonotype was defined by an identical inferred V gene, J gene, and CDR3 amino acid sequence. The percentage overlap between two repertoires was calculated by dividing the number of shared unique clonotypes by the size of the smaller repertoire. Richness of each repertoire was evaluated using RTK rarefaction, the Chao1 estimator, and Recon v2.1 estimates of unobserved clonotypes. Generation probabilities were computed with OLGA for all TCRbeta clonotypes obtained by the gDNA method from several donors. TCRdb mirrors the immuneACCESS table, restricted to in-frame sequences. Some clones are absent from its copies; in checked studies, under half trace to an unresolved V gene, and the reason for the others is unknown. That table gives V, J and clone size, and the DNA gave D and trimming. A total of about 1.1 million clones appear in this sample, 70% to 85% of them only once. The top ten hold 0.89% of the sample.

As concerns this clone: Its antigen target is currently unknown. Base qualities are not provided; no much larger clone lies one nucleotide away.

The donors were healthy, HIV-negative adults with no recently reported acute infections or vaccinations. All donors were Caucasian adults living in Nashville, Tennessee, USA. CD4+ T cells were enriched by magnetic negative selection; naive cells were then positively selected on CD45RA, and the negative fraction formed the memory subset. Blood was collected by leukapheresis, and PBMCs were isolated by Ficoll-Histopaque density gradient centrifugation and then cryopreserved in liquid nitrogen vapor phase. Purity and quantity of every magnetically sorted T cell population were checked by analytical flow cytometry. From each sorted fraction, genomic DNA was isolated and quantified by UV absorbance on a Nanodrop 2000c. The CDR3 covers 14 residues, taking in both the cysteine and the phenylalanine. The CDR3 DNA has 42 bases and is translated from base 1. The junction shows trimming of 6 bases on V and 6 bases on J, plus 17 bases between the germline ends. CDR1 and CDR2 are drawn from the germline V gene: SGHDT, YYEEEE.

The chain is made from TRBV5-6 and TRBJ2-3, with no confident D gene call. The receptor was isolated from a man aged 18 to 29 in good health. Some clones in this sample may be carry-over from other donors' samples. Sequencing used memory CD4+ T cells from PBMCs. Interpreted using the paper, the cell subset or site label stands for: CD45RA-negative fraction. This receptor carries the CDR3 CASTEGRPDDTQYF. In nucleotides, the sequence is TGTGCCAGCACCGAAGGCCGTCCAGACGATACGCAGTATTTT.